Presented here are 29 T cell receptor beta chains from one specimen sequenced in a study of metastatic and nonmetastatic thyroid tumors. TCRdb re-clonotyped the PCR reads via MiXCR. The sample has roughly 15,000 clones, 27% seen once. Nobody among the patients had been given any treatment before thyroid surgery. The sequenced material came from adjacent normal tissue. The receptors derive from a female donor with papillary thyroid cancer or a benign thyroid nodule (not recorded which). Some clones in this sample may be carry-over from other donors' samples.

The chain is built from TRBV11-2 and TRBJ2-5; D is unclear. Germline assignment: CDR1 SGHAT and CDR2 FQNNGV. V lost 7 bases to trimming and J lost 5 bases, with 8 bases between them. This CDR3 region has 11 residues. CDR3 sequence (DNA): TGTGCCAGCACCAGGATGGAGACCCAGTACTTC. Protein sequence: CASTRMETQYF.

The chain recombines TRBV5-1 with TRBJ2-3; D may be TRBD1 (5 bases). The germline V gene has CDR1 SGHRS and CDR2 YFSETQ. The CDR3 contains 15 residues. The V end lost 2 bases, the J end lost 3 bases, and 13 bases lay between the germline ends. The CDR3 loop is CASSLLAGMTDTQYF. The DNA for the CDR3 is TGCGCCAGCAGCTTATTGGCAGGGATGACAGATACGCAGTATTTT.

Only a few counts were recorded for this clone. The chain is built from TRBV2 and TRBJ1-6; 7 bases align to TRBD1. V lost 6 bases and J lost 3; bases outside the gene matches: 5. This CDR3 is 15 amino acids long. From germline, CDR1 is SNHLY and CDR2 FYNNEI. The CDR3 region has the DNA TGTGCCAGCAGCTCAGGGGGTGGCTATAATTCACCCCTCCACTTT. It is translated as CASSSGGGYNSPLHF.

Written as DNA, the CDR3 is TGTGCCAGCAGTGGGAGTCTGGCGGGAGGTTTGTACGAGCAGTACTTC. Encoded protein: CASSGSLAGGLYEQYF. The rearrangement links TRBV27 to TRBJ2-7, with 8 bases identical to TRBD2. Per the germline V gene, CDR1 is MNHEY and CDR2 is SMNVEV (reference sequence). The V and J ends lost 5 bases and 4 bases, in that order; junction bases with no gene match: 13. The CDR3 is 16 residues long.

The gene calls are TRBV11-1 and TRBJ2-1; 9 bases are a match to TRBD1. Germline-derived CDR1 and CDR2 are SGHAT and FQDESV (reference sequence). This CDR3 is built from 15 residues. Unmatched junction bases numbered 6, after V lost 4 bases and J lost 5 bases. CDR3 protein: CASSSRDRVNNEQFF. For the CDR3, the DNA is TGTGCCAGCAGCTCGCGGGACAGGGTTAACAATGAGCAGTTCTTC. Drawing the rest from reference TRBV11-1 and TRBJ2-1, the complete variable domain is EAEVAQSPRYKITEKSQAVAFWCDPISGHATLYWYRQILGQGPELLVQFQDESVVDDSQLPKDRFSAERLKGVDSTLKIQPAELGDSAMYLCASSSRDRVNNEQFFGPGTRLTVL.

The CDR3 DNA is TGTGCCAGCAGTTCCCAAATCATAGCGGGAGTAGATACGCAGTATTTT. It translates to CASSSQIIAGVDTQYF. The J gene is TRBJ2-3, the V gene TRBV6-2 or TRBV6-3; TRBD2 matches at 9 bases. With 4 bases clipped from V and 5 bases from J, the junction kept 10 bases outside the gene matches. The CDR3 contains 16 residues. CDR1 is MNHEY and CDR2 is SVGEGT in the germline V gene.

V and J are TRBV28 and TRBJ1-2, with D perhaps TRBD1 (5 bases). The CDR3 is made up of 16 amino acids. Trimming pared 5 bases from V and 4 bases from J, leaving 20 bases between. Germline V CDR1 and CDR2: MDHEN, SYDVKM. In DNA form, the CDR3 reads TGTGCCAGCAGTCTGTCGGGACGAGGCTTGGGCTATGGCTACACCTTC. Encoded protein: CASSLSGRGLGYGYTF.

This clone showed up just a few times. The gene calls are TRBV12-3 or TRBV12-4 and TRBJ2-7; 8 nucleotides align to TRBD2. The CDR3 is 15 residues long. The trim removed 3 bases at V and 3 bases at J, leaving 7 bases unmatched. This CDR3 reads CASSLVAGIFYEQYF. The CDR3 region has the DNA TGTGCCAGCAGTTTGGTAGCGGGAATCTTCTACGAGCAGTACTTC.

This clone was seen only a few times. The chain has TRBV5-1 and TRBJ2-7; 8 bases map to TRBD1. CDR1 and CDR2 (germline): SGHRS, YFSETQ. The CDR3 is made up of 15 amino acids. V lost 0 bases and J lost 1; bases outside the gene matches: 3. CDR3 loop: CASSLGRGLSYEQYF. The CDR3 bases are TGCGCCAGCAGCTTGGGCAGGGGGCTTTCCTACGAGCAGTACTTC.

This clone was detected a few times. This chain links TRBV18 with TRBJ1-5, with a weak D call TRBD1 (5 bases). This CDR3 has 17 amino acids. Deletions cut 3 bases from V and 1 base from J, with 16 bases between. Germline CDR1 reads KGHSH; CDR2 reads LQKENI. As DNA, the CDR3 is TGTGCCAGCTCACCCGCTACTCAGGGAAAGAGCAATCAGCCCCAGCATTTT. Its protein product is CASSPATQGKSNQPQHF.

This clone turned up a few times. The CDR3 loop reads CASSATGFIAEAFF. DNA for the CDR3: TGCGCCAGCAGCGCAACAGGGTTTATCGCTGAAGCTTTCTTT. The rearrangement links TRBV5-1 to TRBJ1-1; tentative D call: TRBD1 (6 bases). Trimming pared 4 bases from V and 6 bases from J, leaving 16 bases between. The CDR3 covers 14 residues. In germline, CDR1 is SGHRS, CDR2 YFSETQ.

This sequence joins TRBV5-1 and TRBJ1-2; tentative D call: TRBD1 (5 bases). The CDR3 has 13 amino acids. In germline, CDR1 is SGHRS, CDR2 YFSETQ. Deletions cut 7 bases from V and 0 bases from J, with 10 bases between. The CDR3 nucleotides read TGCGCCAGCTCCAGGGATACTAACTATGGCTACACCTTC. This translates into CASSRDTNYGYTF. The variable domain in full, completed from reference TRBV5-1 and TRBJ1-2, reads KAGVTQTPRYLIKTRGQQVTLSCSPISGHRSVSWYQQTPGQGLQFLFEYFSETQRNKGNFPGRFSGRQFSNSRSEMNVSTLELGDSALYLCASSRDTNYGYTFGSGTRLTVV.

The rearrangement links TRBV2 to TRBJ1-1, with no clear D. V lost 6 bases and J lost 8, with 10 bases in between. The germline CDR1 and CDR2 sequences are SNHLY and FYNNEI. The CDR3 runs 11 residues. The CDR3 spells CASSLDFEAFF. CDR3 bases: TGTGCCAGCAGCCTCGACTTCGAAGCTTTCTTT.

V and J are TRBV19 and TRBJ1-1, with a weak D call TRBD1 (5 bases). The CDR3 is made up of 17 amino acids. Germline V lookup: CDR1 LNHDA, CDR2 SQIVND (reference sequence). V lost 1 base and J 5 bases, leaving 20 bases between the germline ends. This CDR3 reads CASSIVPGRGMGTEAFF. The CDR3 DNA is TGTGCCAGTAGTATAGTCCCCGGTCGGGGGATGGGTACTGAAGCTTTCTTT.

The CDR3 DNA reads TGTGCACTGGGCAGGGGTGGTGGAAACACCATATATTTT. This sequence encodes CALGRGGGNTIYF. The rearrangement uses TRBV7-2 and TRBJ1-3, with D possibly matching TRBD1 (6 bases). Germline CDR1 SGHTA, CDR2 FQGNSA. The CDR3 contains 13 residues.

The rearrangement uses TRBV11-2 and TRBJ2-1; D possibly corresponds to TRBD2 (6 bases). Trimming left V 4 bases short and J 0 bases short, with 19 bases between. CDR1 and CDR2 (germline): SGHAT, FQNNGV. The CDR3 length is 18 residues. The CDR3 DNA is TGTGCCAGCAGCTCCCAGACGGGAGCACCGAGCTCCTACAATGAGCAGTTCTTC. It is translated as CASSSQTGAPSSYNEQFF. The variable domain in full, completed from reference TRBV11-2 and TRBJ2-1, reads EAGVAQSPRYKIIEKRQSVAFWCNPISGHATLYWYQQILGQGPKLLIQFQNNGVVDDSQLPKDRFSAERLKGVDSTLKIQPAKLEDSAVYLCASSSQTGAPSSYNEQFFGPGTRLTVL.

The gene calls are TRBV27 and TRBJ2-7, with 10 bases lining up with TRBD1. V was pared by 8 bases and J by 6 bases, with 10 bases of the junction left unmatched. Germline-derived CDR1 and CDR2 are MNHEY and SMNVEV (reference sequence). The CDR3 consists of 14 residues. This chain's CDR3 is CASSSRDRGSEQYF. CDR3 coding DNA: TGTGCCAGCTCAAGTCGGGACAGGGGAAGCGAGCAGTACTTC.

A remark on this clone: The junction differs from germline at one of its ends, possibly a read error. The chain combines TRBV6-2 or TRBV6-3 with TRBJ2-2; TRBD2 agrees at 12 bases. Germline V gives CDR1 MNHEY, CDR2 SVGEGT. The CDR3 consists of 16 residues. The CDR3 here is CASSRLAGVNTGEVLF. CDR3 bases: TGTGCCAGCAGTCGACTAGCGGGGGTGAACACCGGGGAGGTGTTATTT.

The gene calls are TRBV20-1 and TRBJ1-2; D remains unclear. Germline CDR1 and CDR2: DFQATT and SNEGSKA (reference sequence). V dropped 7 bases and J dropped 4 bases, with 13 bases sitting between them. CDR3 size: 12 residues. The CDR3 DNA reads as TGCAGTGTTGGACGGGAGGGCTATGGCTACACCTTC. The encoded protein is CSVGREGYGYTF.

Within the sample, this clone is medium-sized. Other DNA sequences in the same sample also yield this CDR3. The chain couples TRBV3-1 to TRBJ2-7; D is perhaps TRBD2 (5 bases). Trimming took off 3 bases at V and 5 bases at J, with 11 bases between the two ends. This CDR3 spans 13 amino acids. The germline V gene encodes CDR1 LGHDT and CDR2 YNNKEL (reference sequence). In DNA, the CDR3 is TGTGCCAGCAGCCAGGGCCTGGAGGACGAGCAGTACTTC. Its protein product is CASSQGLEDEQYF.

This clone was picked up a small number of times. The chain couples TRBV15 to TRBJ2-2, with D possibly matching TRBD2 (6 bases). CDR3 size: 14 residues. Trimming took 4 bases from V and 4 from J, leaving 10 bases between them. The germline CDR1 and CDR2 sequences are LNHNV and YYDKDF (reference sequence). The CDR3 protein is CATSTVRGTGELFF. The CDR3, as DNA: TGTGCCACCAGCACGGTGCGGGGCACCGGGGAGCTGTTTTTT.

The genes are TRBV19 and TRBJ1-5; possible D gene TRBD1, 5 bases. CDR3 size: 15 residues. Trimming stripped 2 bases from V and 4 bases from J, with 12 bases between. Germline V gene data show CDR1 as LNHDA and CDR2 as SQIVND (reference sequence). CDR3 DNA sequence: TGTGCCAGTAGTATATCCGGGGGAGAGAATCAGCCCCAGCATTTT. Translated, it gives CASSISGGENQPQHF.

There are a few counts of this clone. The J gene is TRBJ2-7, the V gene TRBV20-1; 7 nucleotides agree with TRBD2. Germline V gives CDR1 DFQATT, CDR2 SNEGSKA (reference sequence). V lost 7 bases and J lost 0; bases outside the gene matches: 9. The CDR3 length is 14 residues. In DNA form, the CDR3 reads TGCAGTGTCACGGACGGGGAGGGCTCCTACGAGCAGTACTTC. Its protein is CSVTDGEGSYEQYF.

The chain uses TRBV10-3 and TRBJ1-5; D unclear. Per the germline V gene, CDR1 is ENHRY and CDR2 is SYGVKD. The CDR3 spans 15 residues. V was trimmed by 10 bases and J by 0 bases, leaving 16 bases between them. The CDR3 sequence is CATSLDPYSNQPQHF. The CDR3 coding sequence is TGTGCCACCTCGTTGGACCCTTATAGCAATCAGCCCCAGCATTTT.

The CDR3 loop reads CASIPLRGLWGNTIYF. The CDR3 nucleotides read TGTGCCAGTATCCCCCTTCGGGGGTTGTGGGGAAACACCATATATTTT. The chain has TRBV19 and TRBJ1-3, with a weak D call TRBD1 (5 bases). Trimming removed 7 bases from V and 4 bases from J, with 20 bases in between. The CDR3 is 16 amino acids. The germline V gene has CDR1 LNHDA and CDR2 SQIVND (reference sequence).

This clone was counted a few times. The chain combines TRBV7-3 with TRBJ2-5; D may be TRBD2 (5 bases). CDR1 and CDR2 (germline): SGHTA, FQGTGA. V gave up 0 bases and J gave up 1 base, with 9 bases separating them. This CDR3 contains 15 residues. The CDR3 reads CASSLTGGLQETQYF. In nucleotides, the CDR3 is TGTGCCAGCAGCTTAACAGGAGGTCTCCAAGAGACCCAGTACTTC.

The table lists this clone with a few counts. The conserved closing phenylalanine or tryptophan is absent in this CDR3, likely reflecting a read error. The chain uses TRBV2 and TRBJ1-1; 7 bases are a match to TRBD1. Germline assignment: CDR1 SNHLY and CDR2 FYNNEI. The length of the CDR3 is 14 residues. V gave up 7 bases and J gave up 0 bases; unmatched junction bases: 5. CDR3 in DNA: TGTGCCAGCACCTGGGACAGCATGAACACTGAAGCTTTCCTT. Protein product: CASTWDSMNTEAFL.

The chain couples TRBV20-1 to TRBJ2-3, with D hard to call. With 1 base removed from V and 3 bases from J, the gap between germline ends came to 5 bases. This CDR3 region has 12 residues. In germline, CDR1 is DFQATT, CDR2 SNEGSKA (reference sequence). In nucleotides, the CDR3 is TGCAGTGCTAGAGCCGGGACAGATACGCAGTATTTT. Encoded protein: CSARAGTDTQYF.

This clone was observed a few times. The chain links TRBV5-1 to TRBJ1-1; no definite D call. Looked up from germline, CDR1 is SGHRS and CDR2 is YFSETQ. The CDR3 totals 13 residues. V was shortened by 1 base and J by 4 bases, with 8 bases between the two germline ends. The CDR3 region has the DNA TGCGCCAGCAGCTTGCTAGGGAGCACTGAAGCTTTCTTT. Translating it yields CASSLLGSTEAFF.